This TCR beta chain is from a study of blood T cell repertoires in COVID-19. Looking at the study overall: Spain, Italy and the United States supplied samples that represented acute and convalescent COVID-19.

Losses at the gene ends were 7 bases for V and 5 bases for J; bases not matched to a gene: 7. CDR3 length: 13 amino acids. CDR1 is SGHNT, CDR2 YYREEE, per germline (reference sequence). In its sample, this clone was seen many times. Produced via immunoSEQ multiplex PCR; TCRdb's table is partial and in-frame only. In the table there are roughly 100,000 clones, approximately 77% of which are singletons. This sequence was found in a woman older than 75 with acute or convalescent COVID-19. The gene calls are TRBV5-4 and TRBJ2-7; 9 nucleotides match TRBD1. What was sequenced was peripheral blood. Written as DNA, the CDR3 is TGTGCCAGCTCCGGGACAGGGCTCCACGAGCAGTACTTC. This sequence encodes CASSGTGLHEQYF. The entire variable domain, with the rest obtained from reference TRBV5-4 and TRBJ2-7, is as follows: ETGVTQSPTHLIKTRGQQVTLRCSSQSGHNTVSWYQQALGQGPQFIFQYYREEENGRGNFPPRFSGLQFPNYSSELNVNALELDDSALYLCASSGTGLHEQYFGPGTRLTVT.